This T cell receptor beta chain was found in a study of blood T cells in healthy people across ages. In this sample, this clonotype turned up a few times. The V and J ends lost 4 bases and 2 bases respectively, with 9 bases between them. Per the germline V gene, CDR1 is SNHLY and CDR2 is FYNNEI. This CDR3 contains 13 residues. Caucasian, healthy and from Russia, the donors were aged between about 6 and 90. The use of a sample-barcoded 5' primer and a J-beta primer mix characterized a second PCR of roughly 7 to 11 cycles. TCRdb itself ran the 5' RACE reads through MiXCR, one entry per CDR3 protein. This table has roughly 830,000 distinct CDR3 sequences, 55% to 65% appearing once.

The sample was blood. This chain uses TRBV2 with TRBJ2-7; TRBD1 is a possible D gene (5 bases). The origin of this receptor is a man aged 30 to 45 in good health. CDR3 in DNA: TGTGCCAGCAGTGGACAGAACCCCTACGAGCAGTACTTC. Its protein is CASSGQNPYEQYF.